This T cell receptor (beta chain) was sequenced in a study of T cells in Graves' hyperthyroidism and ophthalmopathy. Study-level points and caveats: It was a median 6.5 months before onset that the model predicted ophthalmopathy. Most clonotypes expanded in the thyroid (above 0.001) were also present in blood.

This CDR3 has 20 amino acids. Germline CDR1 and CDR2: SGHRS and YFSETQ. V was pared by 5 bases and J by 0 bases, with 15 bases of the junction left unmatched. Disease duration was under 3 months in the ophthalmopathy patients, who also had a Clinical Activity Score of at least 3 and a NOSPECS grade of at least 4. Uncontrolled infection, other autoimmune disease, pregnancy or lactation disqualified patients from enrolment. Amplification of TCR beta CDR3 regions was performed using RNA transcripts as template. HTBI primers were used for first-round RT-PCR of the TCR CDR3. MiXCR, run by TCRdb on the multiplex PCR reads, gives a single entry per CDR3 protein. The sample has about 600,000 distinct CDR3 sequences; about 16% are singletons. With respect to this clonotype: What it recognizes is unknown.

This clonotype originated in a woman aged 40 to 49 with Graves' ophthalmopathy. The sequenced material came from blood. The V and J genes are TRBV5-1 and TRBJ2-1; TRBD2 aligns across 12 bases. Here the CDR3 reads CASRATPGTSGFFSYNEQFF. In nucleotides, the CDR3 is TGCGCCAGCAGGGCTACTCCCGGGACTAGCGGGTTCTTCTCCTACAATGAGCAGTTCTTC. Using reference TRBV5-1 and TRBJ2-1 for the parts outside the CDR3, the full variable domain is KAGVTQTPRYLIKTRGQQVTLSCSPISGHRSVSWYQQTPGQGLQFLFEYFSETQRNKGNFPGRFSGRQFSNSRSEMNVSTLELGDSALYLCASRATPGTSGFFSYNEQFFGPGTRLTVL.